This TCR beta chain was sequenced for a study of blood T cell repertoires in COVID-19. The overall study: The United States, Italy and Spain were the sources of the acute and convalescent COVID-19 samples. In each case, the material was cDNA or gDNA derived from T cells, B-cell-depleted T cells, or PBMCs.

This CDR3 contains 14 residues. Germline values: CDR1 LNHDA, CDR2 SQIVND (reference sequence). Losses at the gene ends were 5 bases for V and 3 bases for J; bases not matched to a gene: 3. In the original processing: Using reference gene primer amplification, nucleated cell counts were estimated. Libraries were prepared by immunoSEQ multiplex PCR; TCRdb keeps only in-frame clonotypes and omits some of them. V and J calls and clone size follow that table, whereas D and trimming were derived from the DNA. The sample holds 95,000 to 120,000 clones, roughly 84% seen once. Sequenced input: peripheral blood. This sequence originates from a man aged 35 to 55 with acute or convalescent COVID-19. V gene TRBV19 combines with J gene TRBJ2-7, with 11 bases lining up with TRBD1. The DNA of the CDR3 is TGTGCCAGTAGTCGGACAGGGGGCTTCTACGAGCAGTACTTC. It yields the protein CASSRTGGFYEQYF.